This TCR beta chain stems from a study of blood T cell repertoires in COVID-19. The wider study: COVID-19 samples from acute and convalescent phases originated in the United States, Italy and Spain. T cells, B-cell-depleted T cells, or PBMCs provided the cDNA or gDNA that served as material.

Method: immunoSEQ multiplex PCR; TCRdb's copy keeps in-frame clones and lacks some. The data show hundreds of thousands of clones, approximately 87% seen once. CDR1 and CDR2 (germline): MDHEN, SYDVKM. V shed 5 bases and J 4 bases; nucleotides not matched to a gene: 6. The CDR3 loop spans 15 amino acids. Material: peripheral blood. This TCR came from a woman in her sixties with COVID-19, enrolled during active disease. This chain joins TRBV28 and TRBJ2-5; 11 bases are shared with TRBD1. For the CDR3, the DNA is TGTGCCAGCAGTCCCTTGGACAGGGGGCGAGAGACCCAGTACTTC. Translating gives CASSPLDRGRETQYF.